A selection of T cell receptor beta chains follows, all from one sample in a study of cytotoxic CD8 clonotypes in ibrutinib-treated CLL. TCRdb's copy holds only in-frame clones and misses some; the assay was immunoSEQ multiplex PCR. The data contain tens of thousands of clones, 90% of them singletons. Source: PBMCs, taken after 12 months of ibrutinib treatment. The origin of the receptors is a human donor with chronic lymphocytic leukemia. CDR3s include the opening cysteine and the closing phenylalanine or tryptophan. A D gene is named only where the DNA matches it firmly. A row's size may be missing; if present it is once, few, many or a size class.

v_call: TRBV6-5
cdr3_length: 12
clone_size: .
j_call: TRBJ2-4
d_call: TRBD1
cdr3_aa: CASSRTGLSQYF
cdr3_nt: TGTGCCAGCAGTCGGACAGGGTTAAGCCAGTACTTC

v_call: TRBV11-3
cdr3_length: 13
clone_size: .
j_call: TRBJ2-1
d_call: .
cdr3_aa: CASSLGLVSEQFF
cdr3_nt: TGTGCCAGCAGCTTAGGACTAGTAAGTGAGCAGTTCTTC

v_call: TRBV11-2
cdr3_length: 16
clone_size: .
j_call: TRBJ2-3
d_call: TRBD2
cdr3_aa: CASSSLGGSRKDTQYF
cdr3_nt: TGTGCCAGCAGCTCACTGGGGGGGAGTAGGAAGGATACGCAGTATTTT

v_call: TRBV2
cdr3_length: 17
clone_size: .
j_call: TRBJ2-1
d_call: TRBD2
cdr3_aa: CASSGSSGRPEWNEQFF
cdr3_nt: TGTGCCAGCAGTGGGAGTAGCGGGAGGCCCGAGTGGAATGAGCAGTTCTTC

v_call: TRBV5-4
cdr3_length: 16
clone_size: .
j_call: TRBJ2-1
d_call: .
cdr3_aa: CASSLEVQQAYNEQFF
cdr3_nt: TGTGCCAGCAGCTTGGAGGTCCAACAGGCCTACAATGAGCAGTTCTTC

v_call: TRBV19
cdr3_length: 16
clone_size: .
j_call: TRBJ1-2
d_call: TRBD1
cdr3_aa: CASSTGTGGFLSGYTF
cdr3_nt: TGTGCCAGTAGTACTGGGACAGGGGGCTTTTTGAGTGGCTACACCTTC

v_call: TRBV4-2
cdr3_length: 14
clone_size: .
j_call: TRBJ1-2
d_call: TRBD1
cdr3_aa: CASSKRTSGGGYTF
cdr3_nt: TGTGCCAGCAGCAAAAGGACCTCAGGGGGCGGCTACACCTTC

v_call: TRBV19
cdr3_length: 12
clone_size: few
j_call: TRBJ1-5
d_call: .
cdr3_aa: CASSITRQPQHF
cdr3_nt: TGTGCCAGTAGTATTACCCGTCAGCCCCAGCATTTT

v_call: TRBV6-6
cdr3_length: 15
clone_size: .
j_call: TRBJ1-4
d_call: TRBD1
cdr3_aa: CASSADREIHEKLFF
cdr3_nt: TGTGCCAGCAGTGCCGACAGGGAGATTCATGAAAAACTGTTTTTT

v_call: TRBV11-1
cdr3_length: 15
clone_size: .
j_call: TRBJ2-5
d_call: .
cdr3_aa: CASSLFDQQQETQYF
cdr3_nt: TGTGCCAGCAGCTTATTCGATCAACAGCAAGAGACCCAGTACTTC

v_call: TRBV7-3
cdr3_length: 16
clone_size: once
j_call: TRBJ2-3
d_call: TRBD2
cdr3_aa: CASSLVSAGATDTQYF
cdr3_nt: TGTGCCAGCAGCTTAGTTTCGGCGGGAGCCACAGATACGCAGTATTTT

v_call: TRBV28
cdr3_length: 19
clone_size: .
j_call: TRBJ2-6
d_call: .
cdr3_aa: CASSSTARGASSGANVLTF
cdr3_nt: TGTGCCAGCAGCTCTACTGCAAGGGGCGCTAGCTCTGGGGCCAACGTCCTGACTTTC

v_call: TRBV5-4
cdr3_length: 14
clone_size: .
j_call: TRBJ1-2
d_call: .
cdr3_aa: CASSDVQGSAGYTF
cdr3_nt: TGTGCCAGCAGCGACGTCCAGGGGAGCGCAGGCTACACCTTC

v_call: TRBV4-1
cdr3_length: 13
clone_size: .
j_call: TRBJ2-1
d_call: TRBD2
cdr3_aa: CASSQMGRAFQFF
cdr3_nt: TGCGCCAGCAGCCAAATGGGGAGGGCCTTCCAGTTCTTC

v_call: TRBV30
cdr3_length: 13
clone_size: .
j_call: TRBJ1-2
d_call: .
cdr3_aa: CACVVTGGYGYTF
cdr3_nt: TGTGCCTGCGTTGTGACAGGAGGGTACGGCTACACCTTC

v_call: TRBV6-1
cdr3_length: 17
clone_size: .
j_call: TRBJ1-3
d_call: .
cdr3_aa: CASSDPGGFFSGNTIYF
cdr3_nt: TGTGCCAGCAGTGACCCCGGGGGGTTTTTCTCTGGAAACACCATATATTTT

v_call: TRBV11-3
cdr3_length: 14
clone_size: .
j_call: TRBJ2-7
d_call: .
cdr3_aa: CASSFVGGYHEQYF
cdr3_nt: TGTGCCAGCAGCTTCGTGGGAGGTTACCACGAGCAGTACTTC

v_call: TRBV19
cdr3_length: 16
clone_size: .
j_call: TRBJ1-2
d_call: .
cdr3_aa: CASSKEYRASVYGYTF
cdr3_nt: TGTGCCAGTAGCAAAGAATACAGGGCGAGTGTCTATGGCTACACCTTC

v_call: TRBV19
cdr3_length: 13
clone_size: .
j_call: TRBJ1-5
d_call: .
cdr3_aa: CAVLSRAPQPQHF
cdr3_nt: TGTGCCGTCCTCTCGAGGGCCCCCCAGCCCCAGCATTTT

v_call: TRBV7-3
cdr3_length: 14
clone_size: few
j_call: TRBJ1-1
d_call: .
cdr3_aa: CASSLQVPNTEAFF
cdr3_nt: TGTGCCAGCAGCCTACAGGTACCGAACACTGAAGCTTTCTTT

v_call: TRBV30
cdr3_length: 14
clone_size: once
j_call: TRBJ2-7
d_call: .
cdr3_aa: CAWSVSPRSYEQYF
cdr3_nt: TGTGCCTGGAGTGTATCCCCGAGGTCCTACGAGCAGTACTTC

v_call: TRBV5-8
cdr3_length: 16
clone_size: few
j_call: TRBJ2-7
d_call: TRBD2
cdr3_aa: CASSNGRVAGWYEQYF
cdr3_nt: TGTGCCAGCAGCAATGGGAGAGTAGCGGGATGGTACGAGCAGTACTTC

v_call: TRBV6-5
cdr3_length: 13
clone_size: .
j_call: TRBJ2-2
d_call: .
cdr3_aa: CASSASATGELFF
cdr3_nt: TGTGCCAGCTCTGCTAGCGCGACCGGGGAGCTGTTTTTT

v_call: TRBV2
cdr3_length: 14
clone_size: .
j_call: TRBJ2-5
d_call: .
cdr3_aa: CASSDGRAQETQYF
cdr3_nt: TGCGCCAGCAGTGACGGCAGGGCCCAAGAGACCCAGTACTTC

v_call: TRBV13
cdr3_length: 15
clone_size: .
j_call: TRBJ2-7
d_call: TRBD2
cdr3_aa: CASSSTPAGFHEQYF
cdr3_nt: TGTGCCAGCAGCTCGACCCCAGCGGGATTCCACGAGCAGTACTTC

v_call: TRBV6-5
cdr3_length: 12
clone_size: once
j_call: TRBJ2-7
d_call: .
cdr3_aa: CASSHDTYEQYF
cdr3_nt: TGTGCCAGCAGTCATGACACCTACGAGCAGTACTTC

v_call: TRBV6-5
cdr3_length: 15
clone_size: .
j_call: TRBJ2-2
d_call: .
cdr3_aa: CASRTGTPATGELFF
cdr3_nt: TGTGCCAGCAGAACGGGGACTCCGGCTACCGGGGAGCTGTTTTTT

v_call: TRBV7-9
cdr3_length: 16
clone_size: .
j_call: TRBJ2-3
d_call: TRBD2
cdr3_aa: CASSSGLAGGTDTQYF
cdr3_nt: TGTGCCAGCAGCTCAGGACTAGCGGGAGGCACAGATACGCAGTATTTT